This TCR beta chain was identified in a study of tumor-infiltrating lymphocytes in primary liver carcinoma. On the study more broadly: Aged between 30 and 69 years, the patients were men and women.

From around 530 ng of total RNA, TCR beta-specific cDNA was reverse-transcribed using a constant-region primer. Slightly modified ARM-PCR with three nested multiplex PCR rounds yielded TCR beta libraries. The first two PCR rounds used TRBV1-TRBV30 primers with a Cbeta primer, about 9 cycles each. Via MiXCR, TCRdb re-called the multiplex PCR reads, giving one row per CDR3 protein. The sample has roughly 180,000 distinct CDR3 sequences, 60% seen once. The CDR3 length is 16 residues. The V end was cut by 3 bases, the J end by 7 bases, with 22 bases between. Looked up from germline, CDR1 is SQVTM and CDR2 is ANQGSEA. They got blood RNA out of unsorted whole blood and also pulled out germline DNA. Overall study results and limits: Reduced overlap was seen in tumor-adjacent and tumor-blood pairs versus tumor region pairs.

Points on this clonotype: Its antigen is not known.

The receptor was derived from a man between 35 and 55 years old with primary liver carcinoma and hepatitis B virus infection. Sequencing was performed on peripheral blood. The chain recombines TRBV29-1 with TRBJ2-1, with a tentative D call TRBD1 (5 bases). The CDR3 DNA reads TGCAGCGTTGAGAGGCTTGGACACGGTGAGTGGAATGAGCAGTTCTTC. Translating gives CSVERLGHGEWNEQFF.